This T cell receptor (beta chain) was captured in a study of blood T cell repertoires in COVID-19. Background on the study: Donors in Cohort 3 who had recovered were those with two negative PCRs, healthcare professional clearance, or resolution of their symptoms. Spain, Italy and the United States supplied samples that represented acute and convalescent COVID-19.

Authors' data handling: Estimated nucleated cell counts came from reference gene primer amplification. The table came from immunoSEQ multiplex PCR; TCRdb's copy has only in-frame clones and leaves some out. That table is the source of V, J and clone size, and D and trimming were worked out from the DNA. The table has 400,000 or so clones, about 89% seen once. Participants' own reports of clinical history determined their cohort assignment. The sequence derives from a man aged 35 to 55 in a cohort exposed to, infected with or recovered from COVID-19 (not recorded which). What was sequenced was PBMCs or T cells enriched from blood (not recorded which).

The CDR3 region has the DNA TGCGCCAGCAGCTCGGGACTTAACTACAATGAGCAGTTCTTC. It yields the protein CASSSGLNYNEQFF. The chain is built from TRBV5-1 and TRBJ2-1; tentative D call: TRBD2 (6 bases). The CDR3 runs 14 residues. The V end lost 3 bases, the J end lost 3 bases, and 10 bases lay between the germline ends. Germline V gene data show CDR1 as SGHRS and CDR2 as YFSETQ.